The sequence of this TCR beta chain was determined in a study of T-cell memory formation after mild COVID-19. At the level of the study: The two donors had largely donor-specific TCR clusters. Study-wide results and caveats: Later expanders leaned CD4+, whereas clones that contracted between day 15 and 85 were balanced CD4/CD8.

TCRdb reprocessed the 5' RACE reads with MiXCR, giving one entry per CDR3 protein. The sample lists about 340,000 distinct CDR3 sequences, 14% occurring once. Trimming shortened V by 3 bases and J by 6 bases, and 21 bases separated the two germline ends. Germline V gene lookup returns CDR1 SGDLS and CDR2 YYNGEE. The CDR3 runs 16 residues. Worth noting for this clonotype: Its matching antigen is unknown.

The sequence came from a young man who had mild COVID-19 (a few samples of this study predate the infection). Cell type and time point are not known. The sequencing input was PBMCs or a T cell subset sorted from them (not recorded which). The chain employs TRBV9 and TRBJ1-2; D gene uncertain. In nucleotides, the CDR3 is TGTGCCAGCAGCGATAACCCTAGGGAGGGTAATGATGGCTACACCTTC. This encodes CASSDNPREGNDGYTF.